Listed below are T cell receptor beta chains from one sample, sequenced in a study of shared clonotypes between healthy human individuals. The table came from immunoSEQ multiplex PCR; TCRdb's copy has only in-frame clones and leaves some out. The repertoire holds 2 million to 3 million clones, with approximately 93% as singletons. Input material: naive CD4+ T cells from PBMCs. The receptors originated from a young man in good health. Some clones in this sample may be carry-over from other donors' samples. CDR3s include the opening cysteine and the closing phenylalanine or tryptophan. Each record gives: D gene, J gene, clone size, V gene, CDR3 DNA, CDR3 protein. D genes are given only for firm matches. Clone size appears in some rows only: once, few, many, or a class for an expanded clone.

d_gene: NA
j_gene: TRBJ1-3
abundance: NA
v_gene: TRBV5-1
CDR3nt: TGCGCCAGCAGTTCCTACTCGGCGTATGGAAACACCATATATTTT
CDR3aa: CASSSYSAYGNTIYF

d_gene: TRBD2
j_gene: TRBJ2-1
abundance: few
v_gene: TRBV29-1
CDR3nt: TGCAGCGTGGAGGGACTAGCGGGACACAAGCAGTTCTTC
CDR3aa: CSVEGLAGHKQFF

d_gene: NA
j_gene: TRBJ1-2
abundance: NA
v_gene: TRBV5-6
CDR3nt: TGTGCCAGCAGCTTAGGGGGTACCAACTATGGCTACACCTTC
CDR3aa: CASSLGGTNYGYTF

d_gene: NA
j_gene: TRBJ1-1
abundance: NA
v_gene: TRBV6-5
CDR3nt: TGTGCCAGCAGCGACCTCAGTATCTTCCACTCAATGGCTTTCTTT
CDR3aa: CASSDLSIFHSMAFF

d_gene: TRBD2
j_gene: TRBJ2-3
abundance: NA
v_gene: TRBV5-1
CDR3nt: TGCGCCAGCAGCTTGGGTGCGCGGGAGGCACCCCGAGATACGCAGTATTTT
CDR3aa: CASSLGAREAPRDTQYF

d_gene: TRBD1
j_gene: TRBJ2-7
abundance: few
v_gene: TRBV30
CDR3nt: TGTGCCTGGAGTGGGGACAGGGGCTACGAGCAGTACTTC
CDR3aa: CAWSGDRGYEQYF

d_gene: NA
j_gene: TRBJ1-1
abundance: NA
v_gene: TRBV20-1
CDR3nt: TGCAGTGCTAGGAAGGAAGTTGAAGCTTTCTTT
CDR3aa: CSARKEVEAFF

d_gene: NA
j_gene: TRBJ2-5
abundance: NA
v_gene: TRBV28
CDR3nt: TGTGCCAGCAGTCTAACGACTAGTCAAGAGACCCAGTACTTC
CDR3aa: CASSLTTSQETQYF

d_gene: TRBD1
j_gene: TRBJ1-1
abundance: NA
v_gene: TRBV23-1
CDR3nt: TGCGCCAGCAGTCGGGGCCGGACAGGACCGGAGAACACTGAAGCTTTCTTT
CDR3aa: CASSRGRTGPENTEAFF

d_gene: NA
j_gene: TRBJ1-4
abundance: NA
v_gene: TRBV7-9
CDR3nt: TGTGCCAGCAGCCCGATTGAAGGGGCAAATGAAAAACTGTTTTTT
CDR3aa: CASSPIEGANEKLFF

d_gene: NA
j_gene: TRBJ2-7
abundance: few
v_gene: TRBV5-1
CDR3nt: TGCGCCAGCAGCGACTCCTACGAGCAGTACTTC
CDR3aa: CASSDSYEQYF

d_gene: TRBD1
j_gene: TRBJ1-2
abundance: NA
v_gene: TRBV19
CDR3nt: TGTGCCAGTACCCGGACAGGATTGGACGGCTACACCTTC
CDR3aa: CASTRTGLDGYTF

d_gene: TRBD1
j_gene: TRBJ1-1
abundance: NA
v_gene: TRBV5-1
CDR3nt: TGCGCCAGCAGGGGGTGGACAGGGGTGAACACTGAAGCTTTCTTT
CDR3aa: CASRGWTGVNTEAFF

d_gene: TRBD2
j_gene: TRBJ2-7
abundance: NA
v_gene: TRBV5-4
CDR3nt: TGTGCCAGCAGCCGGACTAGCGGGAGGTCGTACGAGCAGTACTTC
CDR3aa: CASSRTSGRSYEQYF

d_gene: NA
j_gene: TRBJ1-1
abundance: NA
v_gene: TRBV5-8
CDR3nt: TGTGCCAGCAGCTTCCCACAGGGTTTGGGGCCGAGTAAGTCAGCTTTCTTT
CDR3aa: CASSFPQGLGPSKSAFF

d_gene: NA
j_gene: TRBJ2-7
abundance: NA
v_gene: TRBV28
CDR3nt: TGTGCCAGCAGTTTACCCGGGACACCCCTCATGGAGCAGTACTTC
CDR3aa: CASSLPGTPLMEQYF

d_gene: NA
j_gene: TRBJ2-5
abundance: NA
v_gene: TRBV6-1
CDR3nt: TGTGCCAGCGGGTTAAGCGCTCAAGAGACCCAGTACTTC
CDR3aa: CASGLSAQETQYF

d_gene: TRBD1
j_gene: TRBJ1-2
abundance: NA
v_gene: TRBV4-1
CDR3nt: TGCGCCAGCAGCCAAAGGTTGGGGACAGGAGGGGGCTATGGCTACACCTTC
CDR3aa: CASSQRLGTGGGYGYTF

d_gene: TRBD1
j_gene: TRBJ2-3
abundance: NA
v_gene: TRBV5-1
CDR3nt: TGCGCCAGTGGGGACAGGAGAACAGATACGCAGTATTTT
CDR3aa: CASGDRRTDTQYF

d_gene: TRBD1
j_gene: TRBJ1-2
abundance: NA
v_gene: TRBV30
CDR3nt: TGTGCCTGGAGTGCCAGACAGGGGGTCTATGGCTACACCTTC
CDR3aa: CAWSARQGVYGYTF

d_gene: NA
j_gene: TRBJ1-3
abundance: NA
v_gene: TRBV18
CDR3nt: TGTGCCAGCTCACCAACCTCCTCTGGAAACACCATATATTTT
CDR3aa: CASSPTSSGNTIYF

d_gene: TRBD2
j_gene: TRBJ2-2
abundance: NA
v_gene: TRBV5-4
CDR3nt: TGTGCCAGCAGCTCAATAAGCGGGAAGGGGCCCGGGGAGCTGTTTTTT
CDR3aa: CASSSISGKGPGELFF

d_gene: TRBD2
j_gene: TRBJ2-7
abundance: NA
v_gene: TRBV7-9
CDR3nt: TGTGCCAGCAACAGACAAGCGGGAGGGCCGAGGGAGCAGTACTTC
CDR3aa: CASNRQAGGPREQYF

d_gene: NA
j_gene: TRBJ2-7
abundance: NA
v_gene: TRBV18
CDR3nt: TGTGCCAGCTCACTACTACAAAGTAGGGCCTACGAGCAGTACTTC
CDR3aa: CASSLLQSRAYEQYF

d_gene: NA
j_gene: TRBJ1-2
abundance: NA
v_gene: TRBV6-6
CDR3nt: TGTGCCAGCATGACCCCAGACTATGGCTACACCTTC
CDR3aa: CASMTPDYGYTF

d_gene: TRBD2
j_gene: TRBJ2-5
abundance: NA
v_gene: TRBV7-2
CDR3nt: TGTGCCAGCAGTCTAGCGGGAATGGGTCAAGAGACCCAGTACTTC
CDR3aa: CASSLAGMGQETQYF

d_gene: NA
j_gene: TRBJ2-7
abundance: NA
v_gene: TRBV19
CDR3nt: TGTGCCAGTAGTACCGGACGGTTCGGGTACGAGCAGTACTTC
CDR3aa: CASSTGRFGYEQYF

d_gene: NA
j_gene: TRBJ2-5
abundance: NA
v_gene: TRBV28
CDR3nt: TGTGCCAGCAGTTCCGACCCCGCCGAGACCCAGTACTTC
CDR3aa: CASSSDPAETQYF

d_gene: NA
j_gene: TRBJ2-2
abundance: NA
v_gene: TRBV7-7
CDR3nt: TGTGCCAGCAGCTTTCTCGATACCGGGGAGCTGTTTTTT
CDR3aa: CASSFLDTGELFF

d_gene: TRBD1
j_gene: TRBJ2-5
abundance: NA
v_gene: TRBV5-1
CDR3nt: TGCGCCAGCAGCTCCGGACAGGGCCAAGAGACCCAGTACTTC
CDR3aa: CASSSGQGQETQYF

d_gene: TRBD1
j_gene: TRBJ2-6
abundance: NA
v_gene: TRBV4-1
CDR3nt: TGCGCCAGCAGCCAAGATGGGGTGGGTAAAGGGGGCACCTGGGCCAACGTCCTGACTTTC
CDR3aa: CASSQDGVGKGGTWANVLTF

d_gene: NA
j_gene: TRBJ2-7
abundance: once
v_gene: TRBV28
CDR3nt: TGTGCCAGCAGTTTACTCGGAACTACTCAAACCTACGAGCAGTACTTC
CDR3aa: CASSLLGTTQTYEQYF

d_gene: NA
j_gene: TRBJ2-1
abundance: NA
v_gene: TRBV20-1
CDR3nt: TGCAGTGCCGTTTCCTACAATGAGCAGTTCTTC
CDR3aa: CSAVSYNEQFF

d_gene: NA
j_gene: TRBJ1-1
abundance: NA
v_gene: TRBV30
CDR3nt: TGTGCCTGGAAGTCGGCAGGGTCTGAAGCTTTCTTT
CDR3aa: CAWKSAGSEAFF

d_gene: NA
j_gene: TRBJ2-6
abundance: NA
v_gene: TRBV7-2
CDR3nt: TGTGCCAGCAGCTGGAATAGCGGAGGTTCTGGGGCCAACGTCCTGACTTTC
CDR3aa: CASSWNSGGSGANVLTF

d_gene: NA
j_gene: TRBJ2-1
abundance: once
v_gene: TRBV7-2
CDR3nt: TGTGCCAGCAGCTCCGAGGCTAGCCTAGCGAATGAGCAGTTCTTC
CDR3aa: CASSSEASLANEQFF

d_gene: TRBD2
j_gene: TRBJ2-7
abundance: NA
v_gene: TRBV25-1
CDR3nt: TGTGCCAGCAGTGAAACAGCGGGAGGTTACAGCTCCTACGAGCAGTACTTC
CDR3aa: CASSETAGGYSSYEQYF

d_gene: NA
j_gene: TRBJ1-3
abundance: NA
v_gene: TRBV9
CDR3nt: TGTGCCAGCAGCGCGACATACTCCAACCGGGACGGCGCCTCTGGAAACACCATATATTTT
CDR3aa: CASSATYSNRDGASGNTIYF

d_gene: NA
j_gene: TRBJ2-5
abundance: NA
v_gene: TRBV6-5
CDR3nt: TGTGCCAGCAGTTACCGCTCTATGATCCAGGGAGAGACCCAGTACTTC
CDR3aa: CASSYRSMIQGETQYF

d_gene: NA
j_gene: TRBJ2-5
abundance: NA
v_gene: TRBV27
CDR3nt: TGTGCCAGCAGTTTATTACGGGCACAAGAGACCCAGTACTTC
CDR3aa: CASSLLRAQETQYF

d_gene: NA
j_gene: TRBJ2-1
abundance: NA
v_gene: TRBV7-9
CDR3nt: TGTGCCAGCAGCTTAGGACGGAGCACTGAGCAGTTCTTC
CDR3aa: CASSLGRSTEQFF

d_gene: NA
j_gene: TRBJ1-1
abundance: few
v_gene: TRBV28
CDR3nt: TGTGCCGTGGGGAAAAAATACACTGAAGCTTTCTTT
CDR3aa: CAVGKKYTEAFF

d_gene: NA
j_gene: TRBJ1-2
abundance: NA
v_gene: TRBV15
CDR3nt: TGTGCCACCAGCAGAGATAGGGGGTCTGGCTACACCTTC
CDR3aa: CATSRDRGSGYTF

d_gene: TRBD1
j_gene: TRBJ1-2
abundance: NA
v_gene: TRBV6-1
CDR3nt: TGTGCCAGCAGTCTGACAGGGCGGTATGGCTACACCTTC
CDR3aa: CASSLTGRYGYTF

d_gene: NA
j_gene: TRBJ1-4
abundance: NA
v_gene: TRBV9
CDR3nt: TGTGCCAGCAGCGTAGGGGGGGGCGAAGGAAAACTGTTTTTT
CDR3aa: CASSVGGGEGKLFF

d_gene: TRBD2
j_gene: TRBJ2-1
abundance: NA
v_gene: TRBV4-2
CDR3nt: TGTGCCAGCAGCGTGACTAGCGGGAGTAGGAATGAGCAGTTCTTC
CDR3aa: CASSVTSGSRNEQFF

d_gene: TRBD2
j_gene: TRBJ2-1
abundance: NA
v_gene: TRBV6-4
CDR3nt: TGTGCCAGCAGTGACGCTAGCGGGGGGACTCTCAATGAGCAGTTCTTC
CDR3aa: CASSDASGGTLNEQFF

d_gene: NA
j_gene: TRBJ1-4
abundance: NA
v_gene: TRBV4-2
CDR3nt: TGTGCCAGCAGCGGGGTCTATGAAAAACTGTTTTTT
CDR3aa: CASSGVYEKLFF

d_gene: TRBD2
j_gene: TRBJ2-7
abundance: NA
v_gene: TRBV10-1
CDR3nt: TGCGCCAGCAGTGATGCACGAGTTAGCGGGAGTGGCGAGCAGTACTTC
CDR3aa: CASSDARVSGSGEQYF